This TCR beta chain came from a study of siplizumab effects on memory and regulatory T cells. Regarding the study as a whole: Proliferating clones, CD4+ or CD8+, lacked an assignable naive or memory phenotype in roughly 75-95% of cases. Greater diversity than memory cells seemed evident in naive T cells, which also appeared to be major alloresponse contributors.

Sequencing used immunoSEQ multiplex PCR; TCRdb keeps in-frame clones, though not all of them. The sample shows about 120,000 clones, about 94% of them seen only once. On this clone itself: The antigen remains unidentified.

Trimming stripped 6 bases from V and 2 bases from J, with 14 bases between. Germline V CDR1 and CDR2: LNHDA, SQIVND (reference sequence). The CDR3 length is 15 residues. This receptor was identified in a human donor in good health. Sequenced material: non-Treg CD4+ T cells sorted from blood. The chain couples TRBV19 to TRBJ1-5, with D unclear. The CDR3 protein is CASSKKDGGNQPQHF. CDR3 in DNA: TGTGCCAGTAGCAAAAAGGACGGGGGCAATCAGCCCCAGCATTTT. The variable domain in full, with the rest retrieved from reference TRBV19 and TRBJ1-5, is DGGITQSPKYLFRKEGQNVTLSCEQNLNHDAMYWYRQDPGQGLRLIYYSQIVNDFQKGDIAEGYSVSREKKESFPLTVTSAQKNPTAFYLCASSKKDGGNQPQHFGDGTRLSIL.